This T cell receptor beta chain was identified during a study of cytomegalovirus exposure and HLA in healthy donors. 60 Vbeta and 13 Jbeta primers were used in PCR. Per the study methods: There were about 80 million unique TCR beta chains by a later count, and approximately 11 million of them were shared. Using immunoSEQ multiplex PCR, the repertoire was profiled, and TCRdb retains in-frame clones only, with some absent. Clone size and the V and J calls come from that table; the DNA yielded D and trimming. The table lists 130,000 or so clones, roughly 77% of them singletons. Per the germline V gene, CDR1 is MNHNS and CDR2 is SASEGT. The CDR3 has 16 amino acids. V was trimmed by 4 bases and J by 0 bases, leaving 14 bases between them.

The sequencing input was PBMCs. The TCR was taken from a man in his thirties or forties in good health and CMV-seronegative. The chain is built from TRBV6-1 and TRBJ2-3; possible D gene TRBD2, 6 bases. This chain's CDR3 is CASSGVLAISTDTQYF. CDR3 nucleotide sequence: TGTGCCAGCAGTGGGGTCCTAGCGATCAGCACAGATACGCAGTATTTT.